This passage covers 25 T cell receptor beta chains from one sample sequenced in a study of blood T cell repertoires in COVID-19. TCRdb's copy holds only in-frame clones and misses some; the assay was immunoSEQ multiplex PCR. The table shows over 100,000 clones, with 80% to 85% occurring only once. Sequenced material: peripheral blood. These receptors were collected from a man in his 70s with acute or convalescent COVID-19.

V is TRBV18 and J is TRBJ2-1; TRBD1 matches at 7 bases. Germline CDR1 KGHSH, CDR2 LQKENI. J gave up 6 bases and V 4 bases, and 12 bases lay outside the gene matches. The CDR3 is made up of 16 amino acids. The DNA of the CDR3 is TGTGCCAGCTCACGTACGGGACAACCAGGGGGCAATGAGCAGTTCTTC. Encoded protein: CASSRTGQPGGNEQFF.

The CDR3 spells CASSAKGEQYF. The CDR3 DNA sequence: TGTGCCAGCTCAGCGAAGGGGGAGCAGTACTTC. The chain combines TRBV18 with TRBJ2-7, with D possibly matching TRBD1 (5 bases). The ends were cut back, 5 bases at V and 7 bases at J, with 9 bases in the middle. Germline V lookup: CDR1 KGHSH, CDR2 LQKENI. CDR3 length: 11 amino acids.

This clone was counted between two and nine times. This chain's CDR3 is CAWSVRGLGQETQYF. Written as DNA, the CDR3 is TGTGCCTGGAGTGTACGAGGCCTAGGTCAAGAGACCCAGTACTTC. J is TRBJ2-5 and V is TRBV30; D ambiguous. Germline CDR1 GTSNPN, CDR2 SVGIG (reference sequence). V was shortened by 0 bases and J by 2 bases, with 13 bases between the two germline ends. This CDR3 spans 15 amino acids.

This sequence joins TRBV28 and TRBJ2-1, with 16 bases aligning to TRBD2. This CDR3 spans 18 amino acids. Germline CDR1 is MDHEN and CDR2 is SYDVKM. V gave up 6 bases and J gave up 2 bases; unmatched junction bases: 7. CDR3 DNA: TGTGCCAGCAGGACAGCCGGGACTAGCGGGAGGGCCTACAATGAGCAGTTCTTC. The encoded protein is CASRTAGTSGRAYNEQFF.

Here the CDR3 reads CASSPGLVETQYF. The CDR3 DNA reads as TGTGCCAGCAGCCCGGGACTAGTTGAGACCCAGTACTTC. The chain joins TRBV9 to TRBJ2-5; 8 bases align to TRBD2. The CDR3 contains 13 residues. The V segment lost 4 bases and the J segment 5 bases; nucleotides outside the gene matches: 4. Germline V gene sequence: CDR1 SGDLS, CDR2 YYNGEE.

The chain joins TRBV11-3 to TRBJ2-1; TRBD1 agrees at 7 bases. The V gene end was trimmed by 4 bases and the J gene end by 2 bases; junction bases not matched to a gene: 5. Germline V gene lookup returns CDR1 SGHNT and CDR2 YENEEA. This CDR3 has 15 amino acids. Written as DNA, the CDR3 is TGTGCCAGCAGCTCCCCCACAGGGGCCTACAATGAGCAGTTCTTC. It is translated as CASSSPTGAYNEQFF.

The sample holds one count of this clone. V usage is TRBV18 and J usage is TRBJ1-2; TRBD1 might be the D (5 bases). CDR3 length: 15 residues. Trimming shortened V by 3 bases and J by 1 base, and 12 bases separated the two germline ends. The germline CDR1 and CDR2 sequences are KGHSH and LQKENI. In DNA form, the CDR3 reads TGTGCCAGCTCACCTTCGCAGGGTAATAACTATGGCTACACCTTC. Its protein product is CASSPSQGNNYGYTF. Full variable domain (outside the CDR3, taken from reference TRBV18 and TRBJ1-2): NAGVMQNPRHLVRRRGQEARLRCSPMKGHSHVYWYRQLPEEGLKFMVYLQKENIIDESGMPKERFSAEFPKEGPSILRIQQVVRGDSAAYFCASSPSQGNNYGYTFGSGTRLTVV.

J is TRBJ2-1 and V is TRBV24-1, with a tentative D call TRBD2 (5 bases). Trimming removed 8 bases from V and 6 bases from J, with 13 bases in between. The CDR3 is 13 amino acids. Germline V gene lookup returns CDR1 KGHDR and CDR2 SFDVKD. CDR3 protein: CATTASGVNEQFF. The DNA for the CDR3 is TGTGCCACCACCGCCTCCGGGGTCAATGAGCAGTTCTTC.

The chain employs TRBV13 and TRBJ2-1; D call uncertain. Trimming took 1 base from V and 3 from J, leaving 13 bases between them. This CDR3 has 16 residues. Germline V CDR1 and CDR2: PRHDT, FYEKMQ (reference sequence). In DNA form, the CDR3 reads TGTGCCAGCAGCTTAGCTTCCCTGACTTACTACAATGAGCAGTTCTTC. It encodes CASSLASLTYYNEQFF.

The chain is built from TRBV5-4 and TRBJ1-1; D is uncertain. Between the trimmed V and J ends, which lost 4 bases and 5 bases, there was a span of 12 bases. The CDR3 extends over 13 amino acids. Germline-derived CDR1 and CDR2 are SGHNT and YYREEE (reference sequence). The DNA for the CDR3 is TGTGCCAGCAGCGTAAAACGGGAGACTGAAGCTTTCTTT. Translated: CASSVKRETEAFF.

The V call is TRBV18, the J call TRBJ1-5; the D gene is possibly TRBD1 (6 bases). Trimming took 5 bases from V and 1 from J, leaving 15 bases between them. The CDR3 loop spans 16 amino acids. Germline CDR1 reads KGHSH; CDR2 reads LQKENI. The CDR3 sequence: CASSLGHPKSNQPQHF. Here the CDR3 DNA reads TGTGCCAGCTCATTGGGACACCCTAAGAGCAATCAGCCCCAGCATTTT.

In DNA, the CDR3 is TGTGCCAGCAGCGGACAGCTATACAATGAGCAGTTCTTC. It encodes CASSGQLYNEQFF. This chain uses TRBV12-3 or TRBV12-4 with TRBJ2-1, with a weak D call TRBD1 (6 bases). The CDR3 is 13 amino acids. Between the trimmed V and J ends, which lost 6 bases and 4 bases, there was a span of 10 bases.

This chain connects TRBV4-1 to TRBJ2-1; 11 bases align to TRBD2. V lost 3 bases to trimming and J lost 2 bases; unmatched junction nucleotides: 3. Germline CDR1 MGHRA, CDR2 YSYEKL. CDR3 length: 16 amino acids. In nucleotides, the CDR3 is TGCGCCAGCAGCCAGATAGCGGGAGGGCCCTACAATGAGCAGTTCTTC. Protein: CASSQIAGGPYNEQFF.

The chain couples TRBV12-3 or TRBV12-4 to TRBJ1-6; 7 bases match TRBD1. This CDR3 is 13 amino acids long. The J segment lost 7 bases and the V segment lost 6 bases, leaving 3 bases of the junction unmatched. This CDR3 reads CASRGTDNSPLHF. The CDR3 region has the DNA TGTGCCAGCAGGGGGACAGACAATTCACCCCTCCACTTT.

The chain recombines TRBV10-3 with TRBJ1-2; 7 nucleotides line up with TRBD1. CDR3 length equals 14 residues. After removal of 2 bases from V and 6 bases from J, the junction contained 6 bases not matched to a gene. Germline V gives CDR1 ENHRY, CDR2 SYGVKD. CDR3: CAISERGGQDGYTF. The CDR3 bases are TGTGCCATCAGTGAGAGGGGAGGACAGGATGGCTACACCTTC.

The gene calls are TRBV6-6 and TRBJ1-4; 7 nucleotides line up with TRBD1. With 4 bases clipped from V and 8 bases from J, the junction kept 7 bases outside the gene matches. Per germline, CDR1 MNHNY and CDR2 SVGAGI (reference sequence). The CDR3 contains 14 residues. This CDR3 is CASSSGQIREKLFF. The CDR3 DNA reads TGTGCCAGCAGTTCGGGACAGATCAGGGAAAAACTGTTTTTT.

V usage is TRBV27 and J usage is TRBJ1-6; 9 bases align to TRBD1. The germline V gene encodes CDR1 MNHEY and CDR2 SMNVEV (reference sequence). The CDR3 totals 14 residues. The V segment lost 7 bases and the J segment 5 bases; nucleotides outside the gene matches: 3. The CDR3 protein is CASTRDRDNSPLHF. The CDR3 DNA reads TGTGCCAGCACCCGGGACAGGGATAATTCACCCCTCCACTTT.

The chain employs TRBV7-9 and TRBJ2-3; TRBD2 is a possible D gene (6 bases). The V gene's germline CDR1 is SEHNR and CDR2 FQNEAQ (reference sequence). CDR3 length equals 16 residues. V was trimmed by 1 base and J by 1 base, leaving 12 bases between them. The DNA for the CDR3 is TGTGCCAGCAGCTTAGGTCGGGCTAGCGGCACAGATACGCAGTATTTT. It yields the protein CASSLGRASGTDTQYF.

The V and J genes are TRBV19 and TRBJ2-3, with 8 positions matching TRBD1. Unmatched junction bases numbered 3, after V lost 6 bases and J lost 1 base. The V gene's germline CDR1 is LNHDA and CDR2 SQIVND (reference sequence). The CDR3 covers 14 residues. CDR3 sequence: CASRGRGRTDTQYF. The CDR3 DNA reads as TGTGCCAGTAGAGGCAGGGGGCGCACAGATACGCAGTATTTT.

This sequence joins TRBV14 and TRBJ2-7, with TRBD2 matching 9 bases. V lost 4 bases, J lost 3 bases, and 7 bases stayed unmatched. The CDR3 consists of 15 residues. Germline-derived CDR1 and CDR2 are SGHDN and FVKESK. The CDR3 DNA is TGTGCCAGCAGCCTGTTAGCGGGAGCCCACTACGAGCAGTACTTC. Translating it yields CASSLLAGAHYEQYF. The whole variable domain, filled in from reference TRBV14 and TRBJ2-7, reads EAGVTQFPSHSVIEKGQTVTLRCDPISGHDNLYWYRRVMGKEIKFLLHFVKESKQDESGMPNNRFLAERTGGTYSTLKVQPAELEDSGVYFCASSLLAGAHYEQYFGPGTRLTVT.

This clone was picked up one time. The genes are TRBV10-3 and TRBJ1-5; a possible D gene is TRBD1 (6 bases). Germline V gene lookup returns CDR1 ENHRY and CDR2 SYGVKD. The CDR3 consists of 15 residues. V gave up 2 bases and J gave up 0 bases, with 8 bases separating them. The CDR3 protein is CAISEGQYSNQPQHF. The CDR3 DNA follows: TGTGCCATCAGTGAGGGACAGTATAGCAATCAGCCCCAGCATTTT.

In this sample, this clone turned up a few times. CDR3 loop: CATGQGNYGYTF. For the CDR3, the DNA is TGTGCCACCGGACAGGGGAACTATGGCTACACCTTC. The V and J genes are TRBV24-1 and TRBJ1-2, with TRBD1 matching 9 bases. V lost 9 bases and J lost 2; bases outside the gene matches: 0. The CDR3 runs to 12 residues. The germline CDR1 and CDR2 sequences are KGHDR and SFDVKD.

As for this clone: The sample holds other DNA sequences that translate to the same CDR3. The chain employs TRBV19 and TRBJ1-6; 7 nucleotides agree with TRBD1. With V trimmed by 7 bases and J by 4 bases, 10 bases remained unmatched. The CDR3 covers 16 residues. Germline values: CDR1 LNHDA, CDR2 SQIVND (reference sequence). The chain's CDR3 is CASTLRAQGYNSPLHF. The CDR3 nucleotides are TGTGCCAGTACCCTCAGGGCACAGGGGTATAATTCACCCCTCCACTTT.

J is TRBJ1-5 and V is TRBV20-1; D might be TRBD1 (6 bases). Trimming removed 3 bases from V and 4 bases from J, with 13 bases in between. CDR1 is DFQATT and CDR2 is SNEGSKA in the germline V gene (reference sequence). The CDR3 contains 14 residues. The CDR3 reads CSASRTELNQPQHF. The CDR3 nucleotides read TGCAGTGCTAGTCGGACAGAGCTAAATCAGCCCCAGCATTTT.

This chain links TRBV27 with TRBJ2-7; 8 nucleotides line up with TRBD2. The CDR3 has 14 residues. Trimming cost V 3 bases and J 3 bases; bases outside gene matches: 4. Per germline, CDR1 MNHEY and CDR2 SMNVEV (reference sequence). CDR3 in amino acids: CASSLSGSFYEQYF. Here the CDR3 DNA reads TGTGCCAGCAGTTTGAGCGGGAGTTTCTACGAGCAGTACTTC.